The clone carrying this T cell receptor beta chain was detected many times. Its specificity is not known. Researchers prepared the TCRbeta library using unique molecular identifiers, the study reports. Via MiXCR, TCRdb re-called the PCR reads, giving one row per CDR3 protein. The sample lists approximately 70,000 distinct CDR3 sequences, approximately 4.4% occurring once. The data were taken from a study of T-cell reconstitution after alpha-beta-depleted transplantation in children. Study-wide points: There were some patients whose high TCRbeta diversity at day 60 came from surviving recipient T cells and thymic progenitors.

Germline CDR1 reads SGHTA; CDR2 reads FQGTGA. The V and J ends lost 2 bases and 5 bases, in that order; junction bases with no gene match: 3. The CDR3 length is 17 residues. This chain connects TRBV7-3 to TRBJ2-1, with 16 bases fitting TRBD2. This specimen consisted of PBMCs, mostly from graft donor cells, obtained 180 days after TCRalphabeta/CD19-depleted stem cell transplant. The receptor was isolated from a boy under three years old who had a stem cell transplant for acute myeloid leukemia, so the T cells may come from the graft donor. Here the CDR3 reads CASSLQGLAGGNNEQFF. The CDR3 DNA is TGTGCCAGCAGCTTACAGGGACTAGCGGGGGGGAACAATGAGCAGTTCTTC.